The clone carrying this TCR beta chain was counted at least ten times. Its antigen is still unknown. TCR beta CDR3 sequences were amplified from RNA transcripts. HTBI primers were employed in a first-round RT-PCR of the TCR CDR3. A single record per CDR3 protein comes from TCRdb applying MiXCR to the multiplex PCR reads. The sample consists of a few hundred thousand distinct CDR3 sequences, less than 20% of them appearing once. These data come from a study of T cells in Graves' hyperthyroidism and ophthalmopathy. Overall study results and limits: Clonotypes that were expanded in thyroid above 0.001 mostly appeared in blood too.

The CDR3 runs 15 residues. Germline CDR1 is SGHTA and CDR2 is FQGTGA. V lost 3 bases to trimming and J lost 6 bases; unmatched junction nucleotides: 7. The sequenced sample was blood. This TCR was sampled from a woman aged 25 to 45 with Graves' hyperthyroidism. This chain connects TRBV7-3 to TRBJ2-7, with TRBD2 identical over 11 bases. In DNA, the CDR3 is TGTGCCAGCAGCTTCCGACTAGCGGGGCCCCCCGAGCAGTACTTC. Translated, it gives CASSFRLAGPPEQYF.